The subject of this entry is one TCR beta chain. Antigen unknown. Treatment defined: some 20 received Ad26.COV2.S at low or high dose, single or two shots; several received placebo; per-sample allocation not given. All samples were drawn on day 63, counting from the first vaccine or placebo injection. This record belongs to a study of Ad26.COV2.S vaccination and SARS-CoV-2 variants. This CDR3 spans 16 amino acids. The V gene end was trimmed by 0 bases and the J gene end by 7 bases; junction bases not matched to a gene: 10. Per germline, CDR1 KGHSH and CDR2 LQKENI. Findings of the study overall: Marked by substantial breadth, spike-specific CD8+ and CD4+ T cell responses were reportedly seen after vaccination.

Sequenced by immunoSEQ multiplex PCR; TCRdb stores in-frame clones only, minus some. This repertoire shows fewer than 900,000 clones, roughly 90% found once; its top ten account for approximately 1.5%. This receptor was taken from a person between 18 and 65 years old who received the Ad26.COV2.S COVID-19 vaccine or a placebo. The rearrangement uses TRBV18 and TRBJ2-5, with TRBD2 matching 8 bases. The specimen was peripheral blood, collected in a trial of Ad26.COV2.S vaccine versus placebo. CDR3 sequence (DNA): TGTGCCAGCTCACCACCGTCGACCCCCGGGGGGGGGACCCAGTACTTC. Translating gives CASSPPSTPGGGTQYF.